The 14 T cell receptor beta chains given below trace back to one sample, sequenced in a study of cytomegalovirus exposure and HLA in healthy donors. Primers included in the PCR were 60 Vbeta and 13 Jbeta primers. The method was immunoSEQ multiplex PCR; TCRdb's version includes in-frame clones alone and lacks a portion of them. The sample lists about 190,000 clones, around four fifths occurring once. Sample: PBMCs. The receptors stem from a woman in her 50s in good health and CMV-seropositive.

The chain couples TRBV19 to TRBJ1-2; the match to TRBD1 covers 7 bases. J gave up 2 bases and V 5 bases, and 11 bases lay outside the gene matches. From germline, CDR1 is LNHDA and CDR2 SQIVND (reference sequence). This CDR3 is built from 16 residues. CDR3 sequence: CASSSYPGTDNYGYTF. The CDR3 nucleotides are TGTGCCAGTAGTTCCTACCCCGGGACAGACAACTATGGCTACACCTTC.

This clone occurred once. The chain combines TRBV27 with TRBJ1-2; D gene unclear. Trimming stripped 6 bases from V and 1 base from J, with 6 bases between. Looked up from germline, CDR1 is MNHEY and CDR2 is SMNVEV (reference sequence). This CDR3 is 12 amino acids long. The CDR3 region has the DNA TGTGCCAGCAGCCGGGGTAACTATGGCTACACCTTC. Residues: CASSRGNYGYTF.

Only one count was recorded for this clone. V gene TRBV6-5 combines with J gene TRBJ1-5; 7 nucleotides agree with TRBD1. Germline loops: CDR1 MNHEY, CDR2 SVGAGI. The CDR3 covers 15 residues. With V trimmed by 9 bases and J by 3 bases, 11 bases remained unmatched. CDR3 DNA: TGTGCCAGTTTAGCGGGACAGTTCAACAATCAGCCCCAGCATTTT. It is translated as CASLAGQFNNQPQHF.

This chain uses TRBV5-8 with TRBJ1-6, with a possible D match to TRBD1 (6 bases). This CDR3 is built from 17 residues. With 1 base removed from V and 2 bases from J, the gap between germline ends came to 13 bases. Germline CDR1 SGHTS, CDR2 YDEGEE. The CDR3: CASSLFQGSTYNSPLHF. The CDR3 DNA reads as TGTGCCAGCAGCTTGTTTCAGGGGAGCACCTATAATTCACCCCTCCACTTT.

This chain joins TRBV7-2 and TRBJ2-7; perhaps TRBD2 as D (5 bases). The germline V and J ends were trimmed by 2 bases and 3 bases, with 8 bases remaining between them. The CDR3 runs to 13 residues. Germline V gene sequence: CDR1 SGHTA, CDR2 FQGNSA. Written as DNA, the CDR3 is TGTGCCAGCAGCTTACCGGGGTACTACGAGCAGTACTTC. Its translation: CASSLPGYYEQYF.

The V gene is TRBV11-2, the J gene TRBJ1-2, with D unresolved. Trimming removed 5 bases at V and 1 base at J, with 8 bases between. There are 13 residues in the CDR3. Germline V gives CDR1 SGHAT, CDR2 FQNNGV. The CDR3: CASSPSRNYGYTF. The CDR3 DNA is TGTGCCAGCAGCCCCTCCCGTAACTATGGCTACACCTTC.

The rearrangement links TRBV28 to TRBJ1-1; a weak D match, TRBD1 (6 bases). V dropped 6 bases and J dropped 5 bases, with 19 bases sitting between them. In germline, CDR1 is MDHEN, CDR2 SYDVKM. The CDR3 sequence is 15 residues long. CDR3 sequence reads: CASSPLPRGRTEAFF. The CDR3 nucleotides are TGTGCCAGCAGCCCCTTGCCCAGGGGAAGGACTGAAGCTTTCTTT.

The table lists this clone with a few counts. This sequence joins TRBV30 and TRBJ1-1; D is unresolved. The CDR3 length is 13 residues. Trimming shortened V by 5 bases and J by 1 base, and 11 bases separated the two germline ends. Germline values: CDR1 GTSNPN, CDR2 SVGIG (reference sequence). The CDR3 DNA reads TGTGCCTGGGCCCTCCGAGGGAACACTGAAGCTTTCTTT. Residues: CAWALRGNTEAFF.

V gene TRBV7-9 combines with J gene TRBJ1-1; D might be TRBD1 (6 bases). V shed 1 base and J shed 1 base, with 10 bases lying between them. This CDR3 contains 15 residues. The germline V gene encodes CDR1 SEHNR and CDR2 FQNEAQ (reference sequence). CDR3 DNA sequence: TGTGCCAGCAGCTTAGATGGGGGCCCGAACACTGAAGCTTTCTTT. Translating gives CASSLDGGPNTEAFF. The full variable domain, its missing parts supplied by reference TRBV7-9 and TRBJ1-1, is DTGVSQNPRHKITKRGQNVTFRCDPISEHNRLYWYRQTLGQGPEFLTYFQNEAQLEKSRLLSDRFSAERPKGSFSTLEIQRTEQGDSAMYLCASSLDGGPNTEAFFGQGTRLTVV.

The chain is built from TRBV7-2 and TRBJ2-2; 7 nucleotides align to TRBD1. J was trimmed by 5 bases and V by 5 bases; bases with no gene match: 8. The CDR3 runs 15 residues. Germline V lookup: CDR1 SGHTA, CDR2 FQGNSA. This chain's CDR3 is CASSKGQPGTGELFF. The DNA for the CDR3 is TGTGCCAGCAGCAAGGGACAGCCGGGGACCGGGGAGCTGTTTTTT. The full variable domain, its missing parts supplied by reference TRBV7-2 and TRBJ2-2, is GAGVSQSPSNKVTEKGKDVELRCDPISGHTALYWYRQSLGQGLEFLIYFQGNSAPDKSGLPSDRFSAERTGGSVSTLTIQRTQQEDSAVYLCASSKGQPGTGELFFGEGSRLTVL.

The rearrangement links TRBV6-1 to TRBJ2-5, with 7 bases aligning to TRBD2. The J segment lost 3 bases and the V segment lost 3 bases, leaving 1 base of the junction unmatched. CDR1 and CDR2 (germline): MNHNS, SASEGT. The CDR3 is made up of 13 amino acids. The CDR3 protein is CASSDGLEETQYF. DNA for the CDR3: TGTGCCAGCAGTGACGGACTAGAAGAGACCCAGTACTTC.

The chain employs TRBV9 and TRBJ2-5; TRBD1 is a possible D gene (7 bases). TRBJ2-7 explains the end of the DNA better; the J call may be wrong. Germline CDR1 is SGDLS and CDR2 is YYNGEE. There are 16 residues in the CDR3. The CDR3 bases are TGTGCCAGCAGCGCAGGGCTCCAGGGGGGATTCTACGAGCAGTACTTC. Amino acid sequence: CASSAGLQGGFYEQYF.

The rearrangement joins TRBV7-2 to TRBJ1-3; 7 bases agree with TRBD1. Germline V gene lookup returns CDR1 SGHTA and CDR2 FQGNSA. V lost 2 bases, J lost 2 bases, and 3 bases stayed unmatched. This CDR3 spans 15 amino acids. In DNA form, the CDR3 reads TGTGCCAGCAGCTTATCGGGGACAGCTGGAAACACCATATATTTT. Its translation: CASSLSGTAGNTIYF.

The CDR3 DNA reads as TGTGCCAGCAGTTCTGGATGGGACAGGAGGAATGAGCAGTTCTTC. Amino acid sequence: CASSSGWDRRNEQFF. The chain combines TRBV6-5 with TRBJ2-1; 8 bases line up with TRBD1. Trimming cost V 4 bases and J 7 bases; bases outside gene matches: 9. This CDR3 is built from 15 residues. The germline gives CDR1 MNHEY, CDR2 SVGAGI.